One sample yielded the 32 T cell receptor beta chains listed below, sequenced in a study of patients and donors after allogeneic stem cell transplantation. TCRdb processed the RT-PCR reads anew with MiXCR; each CDR3 protein has one entry. The table has about 2,900 distinct CDR3 sequences, about 4.9% seen once. Specimen: blood, either unsorted or a sorted T cell fraction (not recorded which). Receptors originate from a human donor who was either an allogeneic HSCT recipient or a stem cell or donor lymphocyte infusion donor (not recorded which). It is not recorded whose cells these are; they may come from a transplant donor.

By sample share, this clonotype is medium-sized. This chain joins TRBV11-2 and TRBJ2-2; 13 bases match TRBD2. This CDR3 spans 16 amino acids. Germline V gene data show CDR1 as SGHAT and CDR2 as FQNNGV. V gave up 5 bases and J gave up 4 bases; unmatched junction bases: 4. DNA of the CDR3: TGTGCCAGCAGCCCGGGACTAGCGGGACTCACCGGGGAGCTGTTTTTT. Amino acids: CASSPGLAGLTGELFF.

Within the sample, this clonotype is medium-sized (0.01 to 0.1%). The rearrangement joins TRBV4-2 to TRBJ2-1; TRBD2 matches 7 bases. The V gene end was trimmed by 0 bases and the J gene end by 8 bases; junction bases not matched to a gene: 7. The CDR3 runs 15 residues. CDR1 and CDR2 from the germline V gene are LGHNA and YNFKEQ. In nucleotides, the CDR3 is TGTGCCAGCAGCCAAGAGGAGCGGGGTCGAGATGAGCAGTTCTTC. Protein: CASSQEERGRDEQFF.

This sequence joins TRBV7-2 and TRBJ2-1; D is perhaps TRBD2 (7 bases). This CDR3 is built from 15 residues. Trimming stripped 7 bases from V and 7 bases from J, with 20 bases between. CDR1 is SGHTA, CDR2 FQGNSA, per germline. The CDR3 here is CASTLSRGAKNEQFF. The CDR3 DNA is TGTGCCAGCACCCTTTCCCGGGGGGCCAAGAATGAGCAGTTCTTC.

This clonotype is medium-sized by share. The rearrangement links TRBV30 to TRBJ1-6; D remains ambiguous. This CDR3 is built from 13 residues. V shed 2 bases and J shed 7 bases, with 9 bases lying between them. CDR1 and CDR2 (germline): GTSNPN, SVGIG (reference sequence). Here the CDR3 reads CAWSKTPNSPLHF. The CDR3 region has the DNA TGTGCCTGGAGTAAAACCCCAAATTCACCCCTCCACTTT. The full variable domain, with the rest looked up from reference TRBV30 and TRBJ1-6, is SQTIHQWPATLVQPVGSPLSLECTVEGTSNPNLYWYRQAAGRGLQLLFYSVGIGQISSEVPQNLSASRPQDRQFILSSKKLLLSDSGFYLCAWSKTPNSPLHFGNGTRLTVT.

This clonotype has just a few counts. The V call is TRBV6-5, the J call TRBJ2-7; weak D call: TRBD2 (5 bases). The V end was cut by 0 bases, the J end by 5 bases, with 17 bases between. The CDR3 loop spans 16 amino acids. CDR1 and CDR2 from the germline V gene are MNHEY and SVGAGI. The DNA of the CDR3 is TGTGCCAGCAGTTACTCGATAATGAGCGGAAACCACGAGCAGTACTTC. Translating gives CASSYSIMSGNHEQYF.

This clonotype is medium-sized by share. This rearrangement joins TRBV10-1 to TRBJ2-5, with D unresolved. The CDR3 is made up of 14 amino acids. The V end was cut by 3 bases, the J end by 5 bases, with 13 bases between. Germline CDR1 and CDR2: WNHNN and SYGVQD (reference sequence). This chain's CDR3 is CASSEGGPGETQYF. For the CDR3, the DNA is TGCGCCAGCAGTGAAGGTGGCCCTGGGGAGACCCAGTACTTC.

This clonotype is medium-sized. The genes are TRBV20-1 and TRBJ2-4; the D call may be TRBD1 or TRBD2 (5 bases each). In germline, CDR1 is DFQATT, CDR2 SNEGSKA (reference sequence). V dropped 7 bases and J dropped 0 bases, with 10 bases sitting between them. The CDR3 is 13 amino acids. CDR3 amino acids: CSVGVTAKNIQYF. For the CDR3, the DNA is TGCAGTGTGGGGGTAACAGCCAAAAACATTCAGTACTTC.

This clonotype ranks as medium-sized. This chain connects TRBV6-6 to TRBJ1-3; maybe TRBD1 (6 bases). Trimming took 8 bases from V and 0 from J, leaving 11 bases between them. This CDR3 has 14 amino acids. The germline V gene has CDR1 MNHNY and CDR2 SVGAGI (reference sequence). The CDR3 bases are TGTGCCAGCGCAACAGGGTCCTCTGGAAACACCATATATTTT. It is translated as CASATGSSGNTIYF.

In its sample, this clonotype ranks as medium-sized. The rearrangement joins TRBV5-1 to TRBJ2-6; D is perhaps TRBD1 (5 bases). Germline V gene lookup returns CDR1 SGHRS and CDR2 YFSETQ. The CDR3 runs to 16 residues. Deletions cut 1 base from V and 2 bases from J, with 10 bases between. CDR3 amino acids: CASSLPQVAGANVLTF. CDR3 in DNA: TGCGCCAGCAGCTTGCCACAGGTGGCTGGGGCCAACGTCCTGACTTTC.

In its sample, this clonotype ranks as medium-sized (0.01 to 0.1%). The V call is TRBV6-5, the J call TRBJ1-5; D is unresolved. V lost 3 bases, J lost 7 bases, and 10 bases lay in between. The CDR3 covers 13 residues. In germline, CDR1 is MNHEY, CDR2 SVGAGI. The CDR3 here is CASSYGMDQPQHF. CDR3 DNA sequence: TGTGCCAGCAGTTATGGAATGGACCAGCCCCAGCATTTT.

In this sample, this clonotype is medium-sized (0.01 to 0.1%). The chain employs TRBV2 and TRBJ2-1, with TRBD2 matching over 8 bases. The V segment lost 2 bases and the J segment 5 bases; nucleotides outside the gene matches: 5. CDR3 length: 15 residues. Germline-derived CDR1 and CDR2 are SNHLY and FYNNEI. In DNA form, the CDR3 reads TGTGCCAGCAGTGAATCCGGGAGGGGGAACAATGAGCAGTTCTTC. This gives the protein CASSESGRGNNEQFF.

This clonotype is labeled as medium-sized. The chain employs TRBV7-8 and TRBJ1-1; no clear D gene. The CDR3 spans 12 residues. Trimming removed 5 bases from V and 0 bases from J, with 4 bases in between. CDR1 SGHVS and CDR2 FQNEAQ come from the germline V gene. The CDR3 here is CASSRMNTEAFF. The CDR3 DNA reads as TGTGCCAGCAGCAGAATGAACACTGAAGCTTTCTTT. Full variable domain (outside the CDR3, taken from reference TRBV7-8 and TRBJ1-1): GAGVSQSPRYKVAKRGQDVALRCDPISGHVSLFWYQQALGQGPEFLTYFQNEAQLDKSGLPSDRFFAERPEGSVSTLKIQRTQQEDSAVYLCASSRMNTEAFFGQGTRLTVV.

This clonotype was seen a few times. This sequence joins TRBV6-5 and TRBJ2-3; tentatively, D is TRBD1 (6 bases). V shed 6 bases and J shed 6 bases, with 7 bases lying between them. Germline CDR1 MNHEY, CDR2 SVGAGI. CDR3 length: 11 amino acids. CDR3 DNA sequence: TGTGCCAGCAGGCAGGGGGATACGCAGTATTTT. Residues: CASRQGDTQYF.

The chain has TRBV6-2 or TRBV6-3 and TRBJ2-6, with TRBD2 matching 7 bases. The V gene's germline CDR1 is MNHEY and CDR2 SVGEGT. The V gene end was trimmed by 2 bases and the J gene end by 0 bases; junction bases not matched to a gene: 13. There are 20 residues in the CDR3. The CDR3 loop reads CASSYRTSADISSGANVLTF. CDR3 coding DNA: TGTGCCAGCAGTTACAGAACTAGCGCGGATATAAGCTCTGGGGCCAACGTCCTGACTTTC.

Relative to its sample, this clonotype is medium-sized. The rearrangement uses TRBV5-1 and TRBJ2-1; no reliable D call. The V and J ends lost 6 bases and 0 bases respectively, with 13 bases between them. The CDR3 runs to 15 residues. Per germline, CDR1 SGHRS and CDR2 YFSETQ. CDR3 loop: CASTPRGSSYNEQFF. The CDR3 nucleotides read TGCGCCAGCACCCCTCGTGGTAGCTCCTACAATGAGCAGTTCTTC.

This clonotype is medium-sized. This chain connects TRBV5-3 to TRBJ1-2; D remains ambiguous. TRBV5-3 is an open reading frame, and its role is uncertain. Trimming left V 4 bases short and J 8 bases short, with 15 bases between. This CDR3 spans 13 amino acids. The chain's CDR3 is CARSPPRVSGYTF. CDR3 coding DNA: TGTGCCAGAAGCCCACCCCGCGTTAGCGGCTACACCTTC.

This clonotype was counted only a few times. The genes are TRBV6-2 or TRBV6-3 and TRBJ2-2; possible D gene TRBD2, 6 bases. This CDR3 is 14 amino acids long. Germline V gives CDR1 MNHEY, CDR2 SVGEGT. Between the trimmed V and J ends, which lost 6 bases and 3 bases, there was a span of 11 bases. CDR3 sequence reads: CASRRGGDTGELFF. The CDR3 DNA reads TGTGCCAGCAGGAGGGGAGGCGACACCGGGGAGCTGTTTTTT.

By sample fraction, this clonotype is medium-sized. V gene TRBV18 combines with J gene TRBJ2-4, with D hard to call. V was pared by 2 bases and J by 8 bases, with 13 bases between. This CDR3 is 14 amino acids long. The germline gives CDR1 KGHSH, CDR2 LQKENI. CDR3 amino acids: CASSPWGFEDIQYF. The CDR3 region has the DNA TGTGCCAGCTCACCATGGGGATTTGAGGACATTCAGTACTTC.

In this sample, this clonotype is medium-sized (0.01 to 0.1%). The chain recombines TRBV10-1 with TRBJ2-1; 7 positions agree with TRBD1. The CDR3 spans 16 residues. Trimming at V came to 5 bases and at J to 0 bases, leaving 7 bases not matched to a gene. Germline V gene lookup returns CDR1 WNHNN and CDR2 SYGVQD (reference sequence). The CDR3 protein is CASSPLWDSSYNEQFF. The CDR3 coding sequence is TGCGCCAGCAGTCCCTTATGGGACAGCTCCTACAATGAGCAGTTCTTC.

The table lists this clonotype with a few counts. The rearrangement joins TRBV11-2 to TRBJ2-5; 11 nucleotides agree with TRBD1. The CDR3 totals 15 residues. Germline-derived CDR1 and CDR2 are SGHAT and FQNNGV. The trim removed 3 bases at V and 5 bases at J, leaving 5 bases unmatched. For the CDR3, the DNA is TGTGCCAGCAGCTTCCGGACAGGGGGCGGGGAGACCCAGTACTTC. It yields the protein CASSFRTGGGETQYF.

This clonotype is judged medium-sized. The chain has TRBV7-2 and TRBJ2-6; D call uncertain. Germline V CDR1 and CDR2: SGHTA, FQGNSA. This CDR3 has 13 amino acids. V was shortened by 3 bases and J by 3 bases, with 3 bases between the two germline ends. This CDR3 reads CASSFFGANVLTF. CDR3 DNA: TGTGCCAGCAGCTTCTTTGGGGCCAACGTCCTGACTTTC. Based on the CDR3 plus reference TRBV7-2 and TRBJ2-6, the full variable domain is GAGVSQSPSNKVTEKGKDVELRCDPISGHTALYWYRQSLGQGLEFLIYFQGNSAPDKSGLPSDRFSAERTGGSVSTLTIQRTQQEDSAVYLCASSFFGANVLTFGAGSRLTVL.

The J gene is TRBJ2-1, the V gene TRBV11-2; D is undetermined. The CDR3 runs to 12 residues. Germline CDR1 SGHAT, CDR2 FQNNGV. Trimming cost V 5 bases and J 4 bases, with 6 bases left between them. Written as DNA, the CDR3 is TGTGCCAGCAGCCCCAATTACAATGAGCAGTTCTTC. This translates into CASSPNYNEQFF.

V gene TRBV6-5 combines with J gene TRBJ2-7, with D uncertain. The germline V gene encodes CDR1 MNHEY and CDR2 SVGAGI. V was trimmed by 10 bases and J by 3 bases, leaving 16 bases between them. The CDR3 consists of 13 residues. CDR3 amino acids: CATRVGVNYEQYF. The CDR3 bases are TGTGCCACAAGGGTTGGCGTCAACTACGAGCAGTACTTC.

This clonotype was detected a few times. The rearrangement uses TRBV7-2 and TRBJ1-3, with D perhaps matching TRBD1 (5 bases). The germline V gene has CDR1 SGHTA and CDR2 FQGNSA. Trimming removed 5 bases from V and 4 bases from J, with 15 bases in between. The CDR3 is made up of 15 amino acids. CDR3 sequence: CASSKQAREGNTIYF. The CDR3, as DNA: TGTGCCAGCAGCAAACAGGCTAGGGAAGGAAACACCATATATTTT.

This clonotype is large within its sample. V usage is TRBV5-1 and J usage is TRBJ2-2; weak D call: TRBD2 (6 bases). V lost 1 base, J lost 0 bases, and 10 bases lay in between. Germline V lookup: CDR1 SGHRS, CDR2 YFSETQ. CDR3 length: 16 residues. The CDR3 sequence is CASSLSGTPNTGELFF. The CDR3 DNA is TGCGCCAGCAGCTTGTCGGGGACTCCGAACACCGGGGAGCTGTTTTTT.

Judged by abundance, this clonotype is medium-sized. The chain has TRBV9 and TRBJ2-2; perhaps TRBD2 as D (6 bases). Trimming took off 0 bases at V and 1 base at J, with 7 bases between the two ends. Germline CDR1 SGDLS, CDR2 YYNGEE. The CDR3 spans 15 residues. CDR3 in amino acids: CASSVDSGNTGELFF. The DNA for the CDR3 is TGTGCCAGCAGCGTAGATAGCGGGAACACCGGGGAGCTGTTTTTT.

Judged by abundance, this clonotype is large. V gene TRBV6-6 combines with J gene TRBJ2-6; D is perhaps TRBD1 (6 bases). Deletions cut 2 bases from V and 2 bases from J, with 16 bases between. The CDR3 contains 18 residues. Germline CDR1 and CDR2: MNHNY and SVGAGI (reference sequence). The CDR3, as DNA: TGTGCCAGCAGTTACACAGACTACAGGGACACTGGGGCCAACGTCCTGACTTTC. Protein: CASSYTDYRDTGANVLTF.

This clonotype has a single count. The chain combines TRBV27 with TRBJ2-3, with TRBD2 matching 11 bases. J gave up 6 bases and V 7 bases, and 6 bases lay outside the gene matches. The CDR3 spans 14 residues. The V gene's germline CDR1 is MNHEY and CDR2 SMNVEV (reference sequence). CDR3 nucleotide sequence: TGTGCCAGCAAAACTAGCGGGAGAAGTGATACGCAGTATTTT. Translation gives CASKTSGRSDTQYF.

This clonotype counts as large (0.1 to 1%). At one end, the junction sequence differs from germline, possibly due to a read error. The gene calls are TRBV7-7 and TRBJ2-5; D is unresolved. CDR1 is SSHAT, CDR2 FNYEAQ, per germline (reference sequence). The CDR3 has 13 residues. The CDR3 loop reads CASSSRSTETQYF. CDR3 DNA: TGTGCTAGCAGCTCAAGGTCTACGGAGACCCAGTACTTC.

This clonotype was counted a few times. A junction boundary mismatches the germline segment, possibly from a read error. The V and J genes are TRBV7-2 and TRBJ1-2; possible D gene TRBD1, 5 bases. The CDR3 is made up of 10 amino acids. Germline CDR1 SGHTA, CDR2 FQGNSA. CDR3 DNA sequence: TGTGCCAGCAGCCAGGGACGGGCTGTCTTC. This codes for CASSQGRAVF.

This clonotype is labeled medium-sized. The chain is built from TRBV7-9 and TRBJ2-1; D is undetermined. CDR3 length: 12 residues. From germline, CDR1 is SEHNR and CDR2 FQNEAQ (reference sequence). V lost 2 bases, J lost 9 bases, and 8 bases lay in between. Written as DNA, the CDR3 is TGTGCCAGCAGCTTAACTGTGGGTGAGCAGTTCTTC. Amino acids: CASSLTVGEQFF.

This clonotype was recorded a few times. The V and J genes are TRBV5-5 and TRBJ1-5; D is unclear. With 0 bases removed from V and 0 bases from J, the gap between germline ends came to 7 bases. CDR1 SGHKS and CDR2 YYEKEE come from the germline V gene (reference sequence). CDR3 length: 15 residues. This chain's CDR3 is CASSLATDSNQPQHF. DNA for the CDR3: TGTGCCAGCAGCTTGGCCACGGATAGCAATCAGCCCCAGCATTTT.